This T cell receptor (beta chain) was recovered during a study of blood T cell repertoires in COVID-19. Overall study: Samples came from the United States, Italy and Spain, spanning acute and convalescent COVID-19. Sample material is recorded as cDNA or gDNA derived from T cells, B-cell-depleted T cells, or PBMCs.

Per the original methods: How many nucleated cells were present was estimated from reference gene primer amplification. Repertoires were generated with immunoSEQ multiplex PCR, while TCRdb's copy carries only in-frame clones and drops some. Clone size and V and J calls were adopted from that table, with D and trimming inferred from the DNA. The profile covers some 150,000 clones, with over 80% appearing a single time and approximately 11% taken by the ten largest. CDR1 and CDR2 (germline): MGHRA, YSYEKL. This CDR3 comprises 16 residues. After removal of 4 bases from V and 4 bases from J, the junction contained 7 bases not matched to a gene.

V usage is TRBV4-1 and J usage is TRBJ1-3, with 10 bases that match TRBD1. This receptor was identified in a woman of 80 years or more with acute or convalescent COVID-19. Material: peripheral blood. The CDR3 coding sequence is TGCGCCAGCAGCCTTACCGGGACAGGGGAGGGAAACACCATATATTTT. Amino acid sequence: CASSLTGTGEGNTIYF.